Shown below are 27 T cell receptor beta chains from a single sample sequenced in a study of technical replicates of blood from four donors. The data were produced by immunoSEQ multiplex PCR, yet TCRdb's version contains in-frame clones alone and is incomplete. There are 83,000 or so clones in the sample; about 92% occur only once, and around 0.24% lies in the top ten. Material: T cells isolated from PBMCs. These receptors originate from a human donor in good health.

The chain uses TRBV29-1 and TRBJ2-4; 8 bases align to TRBD1. Germline V gives CDR1 SQVTM, CDR2 ANQGSEA. The CDR3 has 13 residues. V shed 3 bases, J shed 8 bases, and the junction held 6 bases outside the gene matches. CDR3 region: CSVETDRAYIQYF. The CDR3 region has the DNA TGCAGCGTTGAGACGGACAGGGCTTACATTCAGTACTTC.

The V call is TRBV28, the J call TRBJ1-2; TRBD1 agrees at 10 bases. The ends lost 7 bases at V and 5 bases at J; junction bases unmatched: 7. The CDR3 sequence is 14 residues long. Germline V gene sequence: CDR1 MDHEN, CDR2 SYDVKM. DNA of the CDR3: TGTGCCAGCAACACGGGGGACAGGGGATATGGCTACACCTTC. It translates to CASNTGDRGYGYTF.

The rearrangement uses TRBV11-2 and TRBJ2-3, with a possible D match to TRBD2 (6 bases). Germline loops: CDR1 SGHAT, CDR2 FQNNGV. Deletions cut 4 bases from V and 1 base from J, with 15 bases between. CDR3 length: 16 residues. The CDR3 DNA reads TGTGCCAGCAGCTCCTTACGGGGGATGGGCACAGATACGCAGTATTTT. Amino acids: CASSSLRGMGTDTQYF.

The CDR3 nucleotides are TGCGCCAGCAGCTCCCTATCCGGCACAGATACGCAGTATTTT. Amino acids: CASSSLSGTDTQYF. The chain joins TRBV5-1 to TRBJ2-3; D not certain. The CDR3 consists of 14 residues. V was shortened by 3 bases and J by 1 base, with 9 bases between the two germline ends. Germline V gene data show CDR1 as SGHRS and CDR2 as YFSETQ. Full variable domain (missing parts from reference TRBV5-1 and TRBJ2-3): KAGVTQTPRYLIKTRGQQVTLSCSPISGHRSVSWYQQTPGQGLQFLFEYFSETQRNKGNFPGRFSGRQFSNSRSEMNVSTLELGDSALYLCASSSLSGTDTQYFGPGTRLTVL.

This sequence joins TRBV7-9 and TRBJ2-1; tentative D call: TRBD1 (6 bases). Trimming cost V 5 bases and J 6 bases, with 17 bases left between them. Looked up from germline, CDR1 is SEHNR and CDR2 is FQNEAQ (reference sequence). The CDR3 extends over 15 amino acids. The CDR3 DNA follows: TGTGCCAGCAGCCGTACAGGGAGTGCCCCCAATGAGCAGTTCTTC. It yields the protein CASSRTGSAPNEQFF. Variable domain in full (rest from reference TRBV7-9 and TRBJ2-1): DTGVSQNPRHKITKRGQNVTFRCDPISEHNRLYWYRQTLGQGPEFLTYFQNEAQLEKSRLLSDRFSAERPKGSFSTLEIQRTEQGDSAMYLCASSRTGSAPNEQFFGPGTRLTVL.

The chain carries TRBV19 and TRBJ2-3; no reliable D call. The CDR3 consists of 13 residues. V lost 7 bases, J lost 2 bases, and 10 bases lay in between. Germline CDR1 is LNHDA and CDR2 is SQIVND (reference sequence). The CDR3 is CASNSRNTDTQYF. In DNA form, the CDR3 reads TGTGCCAGTAACTCTAGAAACACAGATACGCAGTATTTT.

The chain employs TRBV19 and TRBJ1-2; D uncertain. CDR3 length: 12 residues. Trimming removed 5 bases from V and 4 bases from J, with 8 bases in between. The germline V gene has CDR1 LNHDA and CDR2 SQIVND (reference sequence). The DNA for the CDR3 is TGTGCCAGTAGTCTCAGGCTCTATGGCTACACCTTC. Translation: CASSLRLYGYTF.

This clone was detected only a few times. This sequence joins TRBV29-1 and TRBJ2-7, with 9 bases identical to TRBD1. CDR3 length: 12 amino acids. The germline CDR1 and CDR2 sequences are SQVTM and ANQGSEA. The V segment lost 6 bases and the J segment 3 bases; nucleotides outside the gene matches: 3. The CDR3 loop is CSVGTGSYEQYF. As DNA, the CDR3 is TGCAGCGTAGGGACAGGGAGCTACGAGCAGTACTTC.

The sample holds a few counts of this clone. V and J are TRBV7-9 and TRBJ1-2; 10 nucleotides line up with TRBD1. CDR3 length: 16 residues. V trimming: 0 bases; J trimming: 3 bases; junction bases outside the gene matches: 4. The germline V gene encodes CDR1 SEHNR and CDR2 FQNEAQ (reference sequence). CDR3: CASSLAGTGVHYGYTF. In DNA form, the CDR3 reads TGTGCCAGCAGCTTAGCCGGGACAGGGGTTCACTATGGCTACACCTTC.

This clone was counted once. This chain connects TRBV7-9 to TRBJ1-3, with a weak D call TRBD1 (5 bases). The CDR3 extends over 15 amino acids. Germline V gene sequence: CDR1 SEHNR, CDR2 FQNEAQ (reference sequence). With 5 bases removed from V and 0 bases from J, the gap between germline ends came to 11 bases. The CDR3 DNA follows: TGTGCCAGCAGCCTAAGCCAGGGCTCTGGAAACACCATATATTTT. It encodes CASSLSQGSGNTIYF.

The genes are TRBV28 and TRBJ2-3; 8 nucleotides match TRBD2. Germline V gene data show CDR1 as MDHEN and CDR2 as SYDVKM. The J segment lost 3 bases and the V segment lost 8 bases, leaving 10 bases of the junction unmatched. The CDR3 is 15 residues long. DNA of the CDR3: TGTGCCAGCCTGGGAGCGGGAGCTACGACAGATACGCAGTATTTT. Translated: CASLGAGATTDTQYF.

J is TRBJ2-7 and V is TRBV5-4, with a possible D match to TRBD2 (5 bases). The V gene lost 6 bases and the J gene lost 0 bases, with 13 bases spanning the gap. Germline values: CDR1 SGHNT, CDR2 YYREEE (reference sequence). The CDR3 extends over 14 amino acids. CDR3 in amino acids: CASNLGGGSYEQYF. Written as DNA, the CDR3 is TGTGCCAGCAACCTAGGAGGTGGCTCCTACGAGCAGTACTTC.

This sequence joins TRBV7-2 and TRBJ2-1; 11 bases are a match to TRBD2. CDR1 is SGHTA, CDR2 FQGNSA, per germline. This CDR3 contains 15 residues. J was trimmed by 7 bases and V by 4 bases; bases with no gene match: 6. The CDR3 spells CASSSSSGGLNEQFF. For the CDR3, the DNA is TGTGCCAGCAGCTCCTCTAGCGGGGGGCTGAATGAGCAGTTCTTC.

The V call is TRBV7-7, the J call TRBJ2-1; TRBD2 is a possible D gene (6 bases). Germline CDR1 and CDR2: SSHAT and FNYEAQ (reference sequence). Trimming cost V 5 bases and J 9 bases, with 17 bases left between them. The CDR3 runs 14 residues. The CDR3 coding sequence is TGTGCCAGCAGCCCGGAGGGCCACGGGAGTGAGCAGTTCTTC. This translates into CASSPEGHGSEQFF. The whole variable domain, remainder taken from reference TRBV7-7 and TRBJ2-1, is GAGVSQSPRYKVTKRGQDVTLRCDPISSHATLYWYQQALGQGPEFLTYFNYEAQPDKSGLPSDRFSAERPEGSISTLTIQRTEQRDSAMYRCASSPEGHGSEQFFGPGTRLTVL.

The chain joins TRBV2 to TRBJ2-4, with no clear D. Trimming removed 3 bases at V and 7 bases at J, with 7 bases between. CDR3 size: 12 residues. Per the germline V gene, CDR1 is SNHLY and CDR2 is FYNNEI. The DNA of the CDR3 is TGTGCCAGCAGTGAGGAGATTAACATTCAGTACTTC. As protein: CASSEEINIQYF.

The V and J genes are TRBV4-1 and TRBJ2-7; no clear D. CDR3 size: 13 residues. Germline CDR1 is MGHRA and CDR2 is YSYEKL. V lost 4 bases and J 3 bases, leaving 10 bases between the germline ends. The CDR3 DNA reads TGCGCCAGCAGCCCAAGACATATCTACGAGCAGTACTTC. Residues: CASSPRHIYEQYF.

This clone was found a few times. The gene calls are TRBV13 and TRBJ1-2, with D possibly matching TRBD1 (6 bases). The CDR3 extends over 13 amino acids. Germline assignment: CDR1 PRHDT and CDR2 FYEKMQ (reference sequence). V shed 6 bases and J shed 5 bases, with 13 bases lying between them. The CDR3 nucleotides are TGTGCCAGCAGGAAGGGGGTTGGATATGGCTACACCTTC. The encoded protein is CASRKGVGYGYTF. The variable domain in full, with the rest retrieved from reference TRBV13 and TRBJ1-2, is AAGVIQSPRHLIKEKRETATLKCYPIPRHDTVYWYQQGPGQDPQFLISFYEKMQSDKGSIPDRFSAQQFSDYHSELNMSSLELGDSALYFCASRKGVGYGYTFGSGTRLTVV.

The gene calls are TRBV6-1 and TRBJ2-7; a possible D gene is TRBD2 (6 bases). From germline, CDR1 is MNHNS and CDR2 SASEGT. The CDR3 spans 12 residues. Trimming shortened V by 6 bases and J by 2 bases, and 8 bases separated the two germline ends. The CDR3 DNA follows: TGTGCCAGCAGGTCGGGGGCCTACGAGCAGTACTTC. This gives the protein CASRSGAYEQYF.

The J gene is TRBJ2-7, the V gene TRBV30; TRBD1 might be the D (6 bases). Trimming pared 1 base from V and 5 bases from J, leaving 15 bases between. CDR3 length: 14 amino acids. Germline lookup yields CDR1 GTSNPN and CDR2 SVGIG (reference sequence). The CDR3 sequence is CAWSDPGHLNEQYF. The CDR3 DNA is TGTGCCTGGAGTGACCCGGGACATCTCAACGAGCAGTACTTC.

The chain links TRBV7-6 to TRBJ1-1; D gene unclear. V dropped 5 bases and J dropped 0 bases, with 7 bases sitting between them. This CDR3 is built from 13 residues. CDR1 is SGHVS and CDR2 is FNYEAQ in the germline V gene. CDR3 region: CASSPLLNTEAFF. The CDR3 DNA is TGTGCCAGCAGCCCCCTTTTGAACACTGAAGCTTTCTTT.

The chain couples TRBV27 to TRBJ1-5; no clear D gene. Germline V gene lookup returns CDR1 MNHEY and CDR2 SMNVEV (reference sequence). V was cut by 2 bases and J by 5 bases, with 10 bases left in between. The CDR3 contains 14 residues. The CDR3 nucleotides read TGTGCCAGCAGTTTAAATGGCGGCTATCAGCCCCAGCATTTT. Translated: CASSLNGGYQPQHF.

The rearrangement uses TRBV6-1 and TRBJ1-1; D gene uncertain. This CDR3 contains 14 residues. Trimming took off 6 bases at V and 0 bases at J, with 11 bases between the two ends. Germline lookup yields CDR1 MNHNS and CDR2 SASEGT. CDR3 amino acids: CASSPADMNTEAFF. The CDR3 DNA is TGTGCCAGCAGCCCTGCAGATATGAACACTGAAGCTTTCTTT.

The chain is built from TRBV7-9 and TRBJ2-5; possible D gene TRBD1, 6 bases. V was shortened by 0 bases and J by 1 base, with 6 bases between the two germline ends. This CDR3 is built from 14 residues. Germline loops: CDR1 SEHNR, CDR2 FQNEAQ (reference sequence). The CDR3 protein is CASSLAGAQETQYF. Written as DNA, the CDR3 is TGTGCCAGCAGCTTAGCGGGGGCCCAAGAGACCCAGTACTTC.

This chain connects TRBV19 to TRBJ2-3; 7 bases match TRBD2. V dropped 6 bases and J dropped 0; count of bases not matched to a gene: 6. The CDR3 length is 15 residues. Germline V CDR1 and CDR2: LNHDA, SQIVND (reference sequence). CDR3 nucleotide sequence: TGTGCCAGTAGCAGTAGACTAGCTAGCACAGATACGCAGTATTTT. The encoded protein is CASSSRLASTDTQYF.

The rearrangement joins TRBV6-1 to TRBJ1-5; 10 nucleotides line up with TRBD1. CDR1 MNHNS and CDR2 SASEGT come from the germline V gene. V lost 8 bases to trimming and J lost 4 bases; unmatched junction nucleotides: 5. The CDR3 runs to 14 residues. The CDR3 DNA sequence: TGTGCCAGCGGGACAGGGGCCCCTAATCAGCCCCAGCATTTT. The encoded protein is CASGTGAPNQPQHF.

The gene calls are TRBV14 and TRBJ2-5, with 9 positions matching TRBD2. V lost 5 bases and J lost 3; bases outside the gene matches: 13. Germline V gene sequence: CDR1 SGHDN, CDR2 FVKESK. The CDR3 consists of 17 residues. CDR3 region: CASSFSLTSGLKETQYF. In DNA, the CDR3 is TGTGCCAGCAGCTTCTCTTTGACTAGCGGTCTAAAAGAGACCCAGTACTTC.

V usage is TRBV7-6 and J usage is TRBJ2-2; D perhaps matches TRBD2 (5 bases). Germline CDR1 is SGHVS and CDR2 is FNYEAQ. Trimming took off 1 base at V and 4 bases at J, with 13 bases between the two ends. This CDR3 contains 16 residues. The CDR3 loop is CASSLDRVEVTGELFF. For the CDR3, the DNA is TGTGCCAGCAGCTTAGATAGGGTGGAGGTCACCGGGGAGCTGTTTTTT. Looking up the rest from reference TRBV7-6 and TRBJ2-2 gives the full variable domain: GAGVSQSPRYKVTKRGQDVALRCDPISGHVSLYWYRQALGQGPEFLTYFNYEAQQDKSGLPNDRFSAERPEGSISTLTIQRTEQRDSAMYRCASSLDRVEVTGELFFGEGSRLTVL.